This T cell receptor (beta chain) was captured in a study of long-term antiretroviral therapy in people with HIV. Looking at the study overall: Collection of the earliest samples took place about a decade ahead of the 2015 immediate-ART recommendation. Study findings and constraints: Relative to control repertoires, HIV repertoires exhibited narrower CDR3 length ranges.

Of note for this clone: Antigen specificity is unknown.

V lost 2 bases to trimming and J lost 0 bases; unmatched junction nucleotides: 3. The CDR3 is 15 amino acids. Germline CDR1 is MDHEN and CDR2 is SYDVKM. Researchers report immunoSEQ v3.0 was run at survey level. The sequencing target was about 40,000-50,000 T-cell genomes per sample. Assay: immunoSEQ multiplex PCR; the TCRdb copy retains only in-frame clones and omits some. The table records around 11,000 clones, around 80% of them present only once. The V gene is TRBV28, the J gene TRBJ2-5, with TRBD2 matching over 7 bases. Sequenced material: unsorted PBMCs, taken 1.8 years after starting antiretroviral therapy. The clonotype was recovered from a man aged 35-49 years with HIV. The chain's CDR3 is CASSLAGAYQETQYF. CDR3 coding DNA: TGTGCCAGCAGTTTAGCGGGAGCCTACCAAGAGACCCAGTACTTC.